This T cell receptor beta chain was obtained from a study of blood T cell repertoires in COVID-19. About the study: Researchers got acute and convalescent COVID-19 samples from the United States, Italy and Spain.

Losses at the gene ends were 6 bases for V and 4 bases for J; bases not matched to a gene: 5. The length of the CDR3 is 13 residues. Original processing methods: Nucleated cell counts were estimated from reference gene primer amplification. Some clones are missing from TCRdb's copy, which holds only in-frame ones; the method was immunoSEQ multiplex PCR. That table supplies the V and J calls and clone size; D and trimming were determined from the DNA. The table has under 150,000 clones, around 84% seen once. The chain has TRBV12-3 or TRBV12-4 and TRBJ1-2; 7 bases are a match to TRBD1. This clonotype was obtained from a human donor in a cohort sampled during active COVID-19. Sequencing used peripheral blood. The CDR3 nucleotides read TGTGCCAGCAGCCCGGACAGGTTCTATGGCTACACCTTC. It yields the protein CASSPDRFYGYTF.